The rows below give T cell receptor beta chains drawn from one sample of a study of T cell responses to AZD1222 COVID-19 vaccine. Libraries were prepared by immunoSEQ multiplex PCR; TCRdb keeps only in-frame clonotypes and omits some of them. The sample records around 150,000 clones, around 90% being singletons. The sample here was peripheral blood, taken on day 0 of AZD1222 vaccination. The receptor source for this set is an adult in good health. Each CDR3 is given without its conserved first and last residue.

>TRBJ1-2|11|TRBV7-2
ASSLGTMAGYT
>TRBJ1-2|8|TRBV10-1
ASSAPGAA
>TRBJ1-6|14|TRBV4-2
ASSQDRAGSSSPLH
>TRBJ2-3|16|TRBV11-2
ASSLLAPRPRITDTQY
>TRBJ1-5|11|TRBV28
ASYTGEYQPQH
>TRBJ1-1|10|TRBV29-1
SVGRVNTEAF
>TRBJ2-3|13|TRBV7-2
ASSPTSGGADTQY
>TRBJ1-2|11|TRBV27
ASSLGRVSGYT
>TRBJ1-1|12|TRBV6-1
ASSDQRRDTEAF
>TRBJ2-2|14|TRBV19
ASSIHGSGVVGELF
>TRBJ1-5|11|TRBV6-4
ASSLNSNQPQH
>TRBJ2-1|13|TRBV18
ASSPPGNWRNEQF
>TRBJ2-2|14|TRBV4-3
ASSQDMADDTGELF
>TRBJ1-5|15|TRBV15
ATSRDLIEQGGQPQH
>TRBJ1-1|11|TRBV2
ASLTGMNTEAF
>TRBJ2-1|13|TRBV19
ASSIDRGKNNEQF
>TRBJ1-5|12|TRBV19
ASSIPTGRQPQH
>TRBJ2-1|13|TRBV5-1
ASSLFAGGQNEQF
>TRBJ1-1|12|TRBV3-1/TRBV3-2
ASSQEGWATEAF
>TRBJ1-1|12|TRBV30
AWSPTLDLGEAF
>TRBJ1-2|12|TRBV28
ASSRGTAGYGYT
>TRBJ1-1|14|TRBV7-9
ASSSSGQGAFTEAF
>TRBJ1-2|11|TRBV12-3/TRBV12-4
ASRKTGFYGYT
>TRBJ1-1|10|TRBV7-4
ASSSMNTEAF